Listed below are T cell receptor beta chains from one sample, sequenced in a study of molecular identifiers for immune sequencing clone quantification. TCRdb redid the calling of the PCR reads with MiXCR, one entry per CDR3 protein. The data contain approximately 100,000 distinct CDR3 sequences, roughly 38% of them singletons. The sample comprised naive CD8+ T cells from blood, with Jurkat cell RNA spiked in. These receptors were obtained from a human donor in good health. Some libraries in this study had Jurkat cell RNA spiked in. The CDR3 runs from the conserved cysteine through the conserved F or W. D genes are given only for firm matches. Size is stated for part of the rows, as once, few or many counts, or as a class when the clone is expanded.

D,V,size,J,CDR3,DNA
TRBD1,TRBV6-5,NA,TRBJ2-3,CASCYGGQASTDTQYF,TGTGCCAGCTGTTACGGGGGACAGGCCAGCACAGATACGCAGTATTTT
NA,TRBV6-5,NA,TRBJ2-1,CASSSYRNEQFF,TGTGCCAGCAGTTCTTACAGAAATGAGCAGTTCTTC
NA,TRBV10-3,NA,TRBJ2-6,CAIRESGYGANVLTF,TGTGCCATCAGGGAGTCGGGTTATGGGGCCAACGTCCTGACTTTC
TRBD1,TRBV23-1,few,TRBJ2-7,CASRPGQGFYEQYF,TGCGCCAGCAGACCTGGACAGGGTTTCTACGAGCAGTACTTC
NA,TRBV7-9,NA,TRBJ1-5,CASSLQGGNQPQHF,TGTGCCAGCAGCTTACAGGGCGGCAATCAGCCCCAGCATTTT
TRBD2,TRBV20-1,NA,TRBJ2-3,CSAITEREGRADTQYF,TGCAGTGCTATTACCGAGCGGGAGGGCCGTGCAGATACGCAGTATTTT
TRBD2,TRBV20-1,NA,TRBJ2-3,CSASAGSGSWDTDTQYF,TGCAGTGCTTCAGCGGGTAGCGGGAGCTGGGACACAGATACGCAGTATTTT
NA,TRBV28,few,TRBJ1-4,CASSPGATNEKLFF,TGTGCCAGCTCGCCCGGGGCAACTAATGAAAAACTGTTTTTT
NA,TRBV9,few,TRBJ2-5,CASSPPQQGGGETQYF,TGTGCCAGCAGCCCCCCCCAACAGGGAGGCGGAGAGACCCAGTACTTC
NA,TRBV11-2,NA,TRBJ2-1,CASSLGNEQLF,TGTGCCAGCAGCTTAGGCAATGAGCAGCTCTTC
NA,TRBV29-1,many,TRBJ2-5,CSVAVRAGQETQYF,TGCAGCGTTGCCGTCAGGGCTGGCCAAGAGACCCAGTACTTC
TRBD1,TRBV20-1,NA,TRBJ2-1,CSATDQQGTYNEQFF,TGCAGTGCTACGGACCAACAGGGGACGTACAATGAGCAGTTCTTC
TRBD2,TRBV27,NA,TRBJ2-7,CASSLSAGLSTREQYF,TGTGCCAGCAGTTTATCAGCGGGACTGTCTACGAGGGAGCAGTACTTC
TRBD1,TRBV20-1,NA,TRBJ1-5,CSARGTGTNQPQHF,TGCAGTGCTAGGGGGACAGGGACGAATCAGCCCCAGCATTTT
TRBD1,TRBV11-2,few,TRBJ2-1,CASSGGQGRHEQFF,TGTGCCAGCAGCGGGGGACAGGGTAGGCATGAGCAGTTCTTC
TRBD1,TRBV6-1,few,TRBJ1-1,CASSVYRGNTEAFF,TGTGCCAGCAGTGTTTACAGGGGGAACACTGAAGCTTTCTTT
TRBD1,TRBV5-6,few,TRBJ2-7,CASSFGTGPYEQYF,TGTGCCAGCAGCTTCGGGACAGGCCCCTACGAGCAGTACTTC
NA,TRBV5-1,many,TRBJ1-1,CASSLRGPRTEAFF,TGCGCCAGCAGCTTGCGGGGGCCCCGAACTGAAGCTTTCTTT
NA,TRBV6-6,many,TRBJ2-3,CASSWARADTQYF,TGTGCCAGCAGTTGGGCAAGGGCAGATACGCAGTATTTT
NA,TRBV28,NA,TRBJ2-7,CASSLDSRVTPSREQYF,TGTGCCAGCAGTTTGGACTCCAGGGTGACCCCCTCTCGTGAGCAGTACTTC
NA,TRBV6-5,many,TRBJ1-3,CASSYDQSSGNTIYF,TGTGCCAGCAGTTACGACCAGAGCTCTGGAAACACCATATATTTT
TRBD1,TRBV7-6,few,TRBJ1-1,CASSSSNVPGQGVNTEAFF,TGTGCCAGCAGCTCAAGTAATGTCCCGGGACAGGGCGTGAACACTGAAGCTTTCTTT
NA,TRBV12-3/TRBV12-4,NA,TRBJ2-7,CASSLRLDSPYEQYF,TGTGCCAGCAGTTTAAGGTTGGACAGCCCCTACGAGCAGTACTTC
NA,TRBV4-3,NA,TRBJ2-5,CAGSLVSGEETQYF,TGCGCCGGCAGCCTAGTTTCAGGGGAAGAGACCCAGTACTTC
NA,TRBV19,many,TRBJ2-7,CASSIALTDYEQYF,TGTGCCAGTAGTATAGCTCTGACAGATTACGAGCAGTACTTC